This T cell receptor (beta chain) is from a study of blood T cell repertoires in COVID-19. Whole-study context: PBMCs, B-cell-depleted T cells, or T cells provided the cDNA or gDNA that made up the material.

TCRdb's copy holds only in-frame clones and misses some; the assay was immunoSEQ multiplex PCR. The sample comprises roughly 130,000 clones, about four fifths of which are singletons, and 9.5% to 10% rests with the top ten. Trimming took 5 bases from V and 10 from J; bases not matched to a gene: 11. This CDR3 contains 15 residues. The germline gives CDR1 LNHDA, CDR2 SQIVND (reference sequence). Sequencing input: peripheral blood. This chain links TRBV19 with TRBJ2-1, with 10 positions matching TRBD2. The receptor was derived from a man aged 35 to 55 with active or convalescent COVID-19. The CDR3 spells CASSDASGGRREQFF. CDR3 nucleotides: TGTGCCAGTAGTGACGCTAGCGGGGGCCGCCGGGAGCAGTTCTTC. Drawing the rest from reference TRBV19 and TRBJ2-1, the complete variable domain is DGGITQSPKYLFRKEGQNVTLSCEQNLNHDAMYWYRQDPGQGLRLIYYSQIVNDFQKGDIAEGYSVSREKKESFPLTVTSAQKNPTAFYLCASSDASGGRREQFFGPGTRLTVL.